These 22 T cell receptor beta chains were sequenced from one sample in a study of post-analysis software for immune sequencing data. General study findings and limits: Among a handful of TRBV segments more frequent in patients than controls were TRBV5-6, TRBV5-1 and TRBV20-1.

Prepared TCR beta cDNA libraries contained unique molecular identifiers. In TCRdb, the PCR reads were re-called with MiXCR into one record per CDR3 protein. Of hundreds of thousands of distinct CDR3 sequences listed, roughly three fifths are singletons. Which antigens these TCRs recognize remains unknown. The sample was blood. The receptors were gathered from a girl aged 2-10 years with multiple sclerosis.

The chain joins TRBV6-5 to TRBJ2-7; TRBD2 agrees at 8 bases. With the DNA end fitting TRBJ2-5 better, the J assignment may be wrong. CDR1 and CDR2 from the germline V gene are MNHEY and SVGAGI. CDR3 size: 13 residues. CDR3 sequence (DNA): TGTGCCAGCAGGATCGGGGGGGAAGGGACCCAGTACTTC. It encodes CASRIGGEGTQYF.

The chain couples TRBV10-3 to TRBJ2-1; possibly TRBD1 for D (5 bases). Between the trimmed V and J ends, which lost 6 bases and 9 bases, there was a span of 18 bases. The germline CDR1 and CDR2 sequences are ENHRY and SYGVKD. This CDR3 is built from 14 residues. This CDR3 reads CAIRKRHLGLEQFF. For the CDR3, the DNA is TGTGCCATCAGAAAACGGCATTTGGGGCTTGAGCAGTTCTTC.

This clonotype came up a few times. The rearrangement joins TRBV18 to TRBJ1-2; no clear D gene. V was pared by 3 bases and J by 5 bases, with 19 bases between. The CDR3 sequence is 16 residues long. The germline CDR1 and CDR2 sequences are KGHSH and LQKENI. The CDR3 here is CASSPLDRQSLYGYTF. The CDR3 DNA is TGTGCCAGCTCACCCTTGGACCGACAATCTCTGTATGGCTACACCTTC.

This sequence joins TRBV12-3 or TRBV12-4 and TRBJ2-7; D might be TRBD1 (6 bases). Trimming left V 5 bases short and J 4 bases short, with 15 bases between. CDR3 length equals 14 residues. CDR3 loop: CASSLGQIPYEQYF. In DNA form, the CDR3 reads TGTGCCAGCAGTCTCGGACAGATTCCTTACGAGCAGTACTTC.

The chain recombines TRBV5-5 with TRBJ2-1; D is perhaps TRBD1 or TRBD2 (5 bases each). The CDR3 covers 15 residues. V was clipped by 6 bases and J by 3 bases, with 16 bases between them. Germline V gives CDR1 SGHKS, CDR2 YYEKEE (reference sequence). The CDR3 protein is CASIRGSGFYNEQFF. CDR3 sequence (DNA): TGTGCCAGCATCCGGGGCTCGGGCTTCTACAATGAGCAGTTCTTC.

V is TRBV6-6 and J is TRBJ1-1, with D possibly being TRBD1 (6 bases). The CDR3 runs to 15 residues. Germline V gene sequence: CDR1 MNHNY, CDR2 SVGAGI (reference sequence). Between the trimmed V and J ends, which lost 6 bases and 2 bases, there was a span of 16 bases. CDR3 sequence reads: CASSTNSGVNTEAFF. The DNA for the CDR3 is TGTGCCAGCAGCACCAATTCAGGGGTTAACACTGAAGCTTTCTTT.

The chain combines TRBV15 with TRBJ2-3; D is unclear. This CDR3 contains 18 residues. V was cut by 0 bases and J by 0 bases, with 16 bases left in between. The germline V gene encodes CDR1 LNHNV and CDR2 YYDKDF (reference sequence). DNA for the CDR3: TGTGCCACCAGCAGAGATTGGGATTACCCCTCTAGCACAGATACGCAGTATTTT. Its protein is CATSRDWDYPSSTDTQYF. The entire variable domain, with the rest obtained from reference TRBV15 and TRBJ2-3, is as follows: DAMVIQNPRYQVTQFGKPVTLSCSQTLNHNVMYWYQQKSSQAPKLLFHYYDKDFNNEADTPDNFQSRRPNTSFCFLDIRSPGLGDTAMYLCATSRDWDYPSSTDTQYFGPGTRLTVL.

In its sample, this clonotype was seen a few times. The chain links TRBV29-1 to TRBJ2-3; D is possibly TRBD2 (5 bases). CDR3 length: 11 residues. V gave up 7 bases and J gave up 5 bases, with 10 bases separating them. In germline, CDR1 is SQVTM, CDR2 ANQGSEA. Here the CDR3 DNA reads TGCAGCGCTCGGACTGGAGATACGCAGTATTTT. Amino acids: CSARTGDTQYF.

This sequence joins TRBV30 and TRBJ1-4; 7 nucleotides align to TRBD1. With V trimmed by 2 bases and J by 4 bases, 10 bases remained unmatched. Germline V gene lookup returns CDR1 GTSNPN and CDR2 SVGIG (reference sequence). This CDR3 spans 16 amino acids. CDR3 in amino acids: CAWSNIGTVGNEKLFF. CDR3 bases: TGTGCCTGGAGTAATATCGGGACAGTGGGTAATGAAAAACTGTTTTTT.

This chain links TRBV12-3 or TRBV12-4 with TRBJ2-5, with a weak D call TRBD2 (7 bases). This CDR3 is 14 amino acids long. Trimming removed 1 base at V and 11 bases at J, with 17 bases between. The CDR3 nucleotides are TGTGCCAGCAGTTTAGTGGGGGGGCCGGGGGAGCAGTACTTC. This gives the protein CASSLVGGPGEQYF.

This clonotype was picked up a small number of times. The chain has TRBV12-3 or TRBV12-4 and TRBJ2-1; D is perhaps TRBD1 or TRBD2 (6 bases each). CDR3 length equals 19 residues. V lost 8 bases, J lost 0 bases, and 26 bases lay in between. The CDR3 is CASPGEATRGPDSYNEQFF. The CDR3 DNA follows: TGTGCCAGCCCGGGGGAAGCTACCAGGGGCCCCGACTCCTACAATGAGCAGTTCTTC.

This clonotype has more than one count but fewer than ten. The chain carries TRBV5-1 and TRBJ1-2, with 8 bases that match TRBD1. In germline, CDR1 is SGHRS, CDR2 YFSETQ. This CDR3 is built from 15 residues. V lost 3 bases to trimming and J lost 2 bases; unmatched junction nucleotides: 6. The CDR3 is CASSSGQGRNYGYTF. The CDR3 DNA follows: TGCGCCAGCAGCTCTGGACAGGGCCGGAACTATGGCTACACCTTC.

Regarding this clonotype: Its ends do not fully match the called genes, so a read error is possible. Written as DNA, the CDR3 is TGTGCCGGCAGCCGCCGGGACTCCGGCTACAATGAGCAGTTCTTC. This translates into CAGSRRDSGYNEQFF. The J gene is TRBJ2-1, the V gene TRBV9; possibly TRBD2 for D (6 bases). This CDR3 has 15 amino acids. Germline values: CDR1 SGDLS, CDR2 YYNGEE.

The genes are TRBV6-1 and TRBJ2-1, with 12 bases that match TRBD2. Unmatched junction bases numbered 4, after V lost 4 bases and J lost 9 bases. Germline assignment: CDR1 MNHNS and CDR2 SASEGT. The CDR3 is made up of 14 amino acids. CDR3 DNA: TGTGCCAGCAGTGGACTAGCGGGAGAGAGTGAGCAGTTCTTC. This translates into CASSGLAGESEQFF.

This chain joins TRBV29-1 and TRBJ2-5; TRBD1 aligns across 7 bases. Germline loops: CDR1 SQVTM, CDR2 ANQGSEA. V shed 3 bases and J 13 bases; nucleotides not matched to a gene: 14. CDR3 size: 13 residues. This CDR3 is CSVDTLPGGPRYF. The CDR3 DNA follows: TGCAGCGTTGATACTCTCCCAGGGGGTCCCCGGTACTTC.

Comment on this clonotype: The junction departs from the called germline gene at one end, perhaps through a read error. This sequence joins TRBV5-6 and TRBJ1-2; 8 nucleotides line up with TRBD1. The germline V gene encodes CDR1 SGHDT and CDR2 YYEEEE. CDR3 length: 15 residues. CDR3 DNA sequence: TGTGCCAGCAGCTCGGGACAGGCCGTCTTCTATGGCTGCACCTTC. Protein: CASSSGQAVFYGCTF. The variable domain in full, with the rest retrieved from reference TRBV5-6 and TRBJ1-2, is DAGVTQSPTHLIKTRGQQVTLRCSPKSGHDTVSWYQQALGQGPQFIFQYYEEEERQRGNFPDRFSGHQFPNYSSELNVNALLLGDSALYLCASSSGQAVFYGCTFGSGTRLTVV.

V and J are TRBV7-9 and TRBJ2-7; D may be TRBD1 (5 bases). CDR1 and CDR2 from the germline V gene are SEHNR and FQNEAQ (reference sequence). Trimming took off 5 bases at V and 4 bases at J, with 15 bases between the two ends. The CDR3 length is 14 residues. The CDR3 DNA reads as TGTGCCAGCAGCCCTACAGGTAACGGGTACGAGCAGTACTTC. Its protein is CASSPTGNGYEQYF.

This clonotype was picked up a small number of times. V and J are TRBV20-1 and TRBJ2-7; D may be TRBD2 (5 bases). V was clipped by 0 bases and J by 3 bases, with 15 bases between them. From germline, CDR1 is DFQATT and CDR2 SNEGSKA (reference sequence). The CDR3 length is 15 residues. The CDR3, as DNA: TGCAGTGCTAGAGATGATCTCATTGGGAGCTACGAGCAGTACTTC. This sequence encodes CSARDDLIGSYEQYF.

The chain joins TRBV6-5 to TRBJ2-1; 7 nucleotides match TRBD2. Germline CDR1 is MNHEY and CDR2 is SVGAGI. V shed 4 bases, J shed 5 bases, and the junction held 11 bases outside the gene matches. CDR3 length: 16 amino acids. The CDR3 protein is CASSSPRLAGNNEQFF. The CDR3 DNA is TGTGCCAGCAGTTCCCCCAGGTTAGCGGGCAACAATGAGCAGTTCTTC.

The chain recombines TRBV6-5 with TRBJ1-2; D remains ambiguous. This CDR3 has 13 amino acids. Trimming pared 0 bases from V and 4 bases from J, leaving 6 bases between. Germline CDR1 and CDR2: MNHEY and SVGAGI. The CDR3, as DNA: TGTGCCAGCAGTTACTCCGGCAGCTATGGCTACACCTTC. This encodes CASSYSGSYGYTF.

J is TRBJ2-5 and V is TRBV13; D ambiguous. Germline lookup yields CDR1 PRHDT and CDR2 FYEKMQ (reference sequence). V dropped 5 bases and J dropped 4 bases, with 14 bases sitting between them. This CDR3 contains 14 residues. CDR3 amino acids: CASSLRSSRETQYF. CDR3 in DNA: TGTGCCAGCAGCCTCCGTTCAAGCCGAGAGACCCAGTACTTC. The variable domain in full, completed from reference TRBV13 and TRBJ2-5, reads AAGVIQSPRHLIKEKRETATLKCYPIPRHDTVYWYQQGPGQDPQFLISFYEKMQSDKGSIPDRFSAQQFSDYHSELNMSSLELGDSALYFCASSLRSSRETQYFGPGTRLLVL.

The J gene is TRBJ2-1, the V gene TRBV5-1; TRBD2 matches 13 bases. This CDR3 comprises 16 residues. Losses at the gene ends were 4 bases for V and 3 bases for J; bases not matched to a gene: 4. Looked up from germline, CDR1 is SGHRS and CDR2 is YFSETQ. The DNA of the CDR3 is TGCGCCAGCAGCAGCTGGACTAGCGGGGGCTACAATGAGCAGTTCTTC. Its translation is CASSSWTSGGYNEQFF.